This entry lists 11 T cell receptor beta chains sequenced from one sample in a study of cytomegalovirus exposure and HLA in healthy donors. With 60 Vbeta and 13 Jbeta primers, the PCR was carried out. Clones were sequenced by immunoSEQ multiplex PCR, and TCRdb holds only the in-frame ones, with some missing. The table records approximately 100,000 clones, 55% to 75% of them present only once. The source material was PBMCs. These receptors were obtained from a man between 50 and 59 years old in good health and CMV-seronegative.

This CDR3 reads CASSFLVSSYNEQFF. CDR3 bases: TGTGCCAGCAGTTTTCTGGTGAGCTCCTACAATGAGCAGTTCTTC. V usage is TRBV28 and J usage is TRBJ2-1; no definite D call. V was shortened by 3 bases and J by 0 bases, with 9 bases between the two germline ends. This CDR3 has 15 residues. Germline CDR1 reads MDHEN; CDR2 reads SYDVKM.

The J gene is TRBJ2-7, the V gene TRBV6-6, with TRBD1 matching 11 bases. J was trimmed by 6 bases and V by 6 bases; bases with no gene match: 10. The CDR3 consists of 15 residues. Germline V lookup: CDR1 MNHNY, CDR2 SVGAGI (reference sequence). The CDR3 DNA reads as TGTGCCAGCAGCCCCCCCTTCGGACAGGGGGCCGAGCAGTACTTC. Translated: CASSPPFGQGAEQYF.

This clone was detected only a few times. This chain uses TRBV11-3 with TRBJ1-1; D perhaps matches TRBD1 (5 bases). This CDR3 is 12 amino acids long. CDR1 is SGHNT, CDR2 YENEEA, per germline. Trimming took off 9 bases at V and 8 bases at J, with 16 bases between the two ends. DNA of the CDR3: TGTGCCAGGACCTCTTGGGGGAGGGAAGCTTTCTTT. It encodes CARTSWGREAFF.

The chain uses TRBV28 and TRBJ1-3, with 7 bases lining up with TRBD1. Germline V gives CDR1 MDHEN, CDR2 SYDVKM. This CDR3 has 14 residues. Germline trimming cut 6 bases from V and 2 bases from J; bases unmatched to any gene: 4. Here the CDR3 reads CASSPTGTGNTIYF. The CDR3 DNA sequence: TGTGCCAGCAGCCCGACAGGGACTGGAAACACCATATATTTT. Combining the CDR3 with reference TRBV28 and TRBJ1-3 gives the whole variable domain DVKVTQSSRYLVKRTGEKVFLECVQDMDHENMFWYRQDPGLGLRLIYFSYDVKMKEKGDIPEGYSVSREKKERFSLILESASTNQTSMYLCASSPTGTGNTIYFGEGSWLTVV.

This chain connects TRBV27 to TRBJ2-7; TRBD2 might be the D (6 bases). The CDR3 totals 17 residues. Trimming left V 6 bases short and J 2 bases short, with 23 bases between. Germline CDR1 is MNHEY and CDR2 is SMNVEV (reference sequence). CDR3 DNA: TGTGCCAGCAGCAACAACCTTGGCGCGGGATATCCCTACGAGCAGTACTTC. Translating gives CASSNNLGAGYPYEQYF.

This clone is categorized as medium-sized. The rearrangement links TRBV15 to TRBJ1-4; D not resolved. The ends were cut back, 0 bases at V and 7 bases at J, with 18 bases in the middle. This CDR3 has 17 amino acids. The germline CDR1 and CDR2 sequences are LNHNV and YYDKDF (reference sequence). CDR3 residues: CATSRDGSGSKSEKLFF. The CDR3 DNA reads as TGTGCCACCAGCAGAGATGGCTCCGGGTCGAAGTCTGAAAAACTGTTTTTT.

A few counts support this clone. V and J are TRBV4-3 and TRBJ1-1, with D perhaps matching TRBD1 (5 bases). Trimming took 0 bases from V and 4 from J, leaving 12 bases between them. The CDR3 runs 15 residues. Germline CDR1 is LGHNA and CDR2 is YSLEER. CDR3 in amino acids: CASSQESEGLTEAFF. CDR3 DNA sequence: TGCGCCAGCAGCCAAGAATCGGAGGGACTCACTGAAGCTTTCTTT.

V is TRBV6-1 and J is TRBJ1-1; unclear D gene. CDR1 and CDR2 from the germline V gene are MNHNS and SASEGT. Trimming stripped 6 bases from V and 11 bases from J, with 19 bases between. The CDR3 contains 13 residues. The chain's CDR3 is CASRVSTRVAAFF. The CDR3, as DNA: TGTGCCAGCAGAGTCTCTACCCGGGTAGCGGCTTTCTTT.

This chain joins TRBV2 and TRBJ2-5; 8 bases are a match to TRBD1. The DNA matches TRBJ2-7 better at its end, which makes the J call doubtful. In germline, CDR1 is SNHLY, CDR2 FYNNEI. This CDR3 has 12 residues. The CDR3 loop reads CASGQGRYEQYF. CDR3 DNA sequence: TGTGCCAGCGGACAGGGTCGCTACGAGCAGTACTTC.

The chain joins TRBV7-9 to TRBJ2-2; 14 bases are a match to TRBD2. The germline V gene encodes CDR1 SEHNR and CDR2 FQNEAQ (reference sequence). Losses at the gene ends were 1 base for V and 3 bases for J; bases not matched to a gene: 4. CDR3 length: 18 amino acids. CDR3 coding DNA: TGTGCCAGCAGCTTAGGACTAGCGGGGGGGCCTCACACCGGGGAGCTGTTTTTT. It codes for CASSLGLAGGPHTGELFF. Full variable domain (outside the CDR3, taken from reference TRBV7-9 and TRBJ2-2): DTGVSQNPRHKITKRGQNVTFRCDPISEHNRLYWYRQTLGQGPEFLTYFQNEAQLEKSRLLSDRFSAERPKGSFSTLEIQRTEQGDSAMYLCASSLGLAGGPHTGELFFGEGSRLTVL.

The CDR3: CASSWSGVPRQETQYF. The CDR3 coding sequence is TGTGCCAGCAGCTGGAGCGGGGTCCCTCGCCAAGAGACCCAGTACTTC. The chain is built from TRBV7-2 and TRBJ2-5; 7 nucleotides line up with TRBD2. The length of the CDR3 is 16 residues. J was trimmed by 1 base and V by 4 bases; bases with no gene match: 9. CDR1 SGHTA and CDR2 FQGNSA come from the germline V gene.